This T cell receptor beta chain was found in a study of T-cell reconstitution after alpha-beta-depleted transplantation in children. CDR1 SQVTM and CDR2 ANQGSEA come from the germline V gene. The CDR3 consists of 12 residues. V lost 4 bases to trimming and J lost 3 bases, with 4 bases between them. TCRbeta library construction was performed incorporating unique molecular identifiers. In TCRdb, the PCR reads were re-called with MiXCR into one record per CDR3 protein. The repertoire holds roughly 200,000 distinct CDR3 sequences, about a tenth seen once, with approximately 28% in the top ten. This clonotype has a count of ten or more.

This receptor was identified in a child younger than two with acute myeloid leukemia, due to receive a stem cell transplant. The sample here was PBMCs, taken before TCRalphabeta/CD19-depleted stem cell transplant. The chain has TRBV29-1 and TRBJ2-6; no clear D. The CDR3 nucleotides read TGCAGCGTTGGAGGTGGGGCCAACGTCCTGACTTTC. This gives the protein CSVGGGANVLTF.